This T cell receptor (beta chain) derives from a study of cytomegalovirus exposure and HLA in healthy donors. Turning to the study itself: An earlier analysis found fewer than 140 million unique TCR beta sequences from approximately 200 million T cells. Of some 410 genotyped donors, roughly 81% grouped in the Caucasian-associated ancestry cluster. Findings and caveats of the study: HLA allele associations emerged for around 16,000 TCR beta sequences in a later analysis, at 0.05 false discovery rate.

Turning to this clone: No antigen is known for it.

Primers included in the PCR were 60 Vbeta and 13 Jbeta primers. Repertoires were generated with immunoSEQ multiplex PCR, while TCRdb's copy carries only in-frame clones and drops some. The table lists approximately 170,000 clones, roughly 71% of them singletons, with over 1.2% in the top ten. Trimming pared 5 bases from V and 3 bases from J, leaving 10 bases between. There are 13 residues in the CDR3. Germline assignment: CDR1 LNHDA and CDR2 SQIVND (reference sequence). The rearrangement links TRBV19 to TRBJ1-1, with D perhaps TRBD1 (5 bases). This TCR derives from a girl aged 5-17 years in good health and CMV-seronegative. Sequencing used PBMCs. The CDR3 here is CASSEWGDTEAFF. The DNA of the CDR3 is TGTGCCAGTAGTGAGTGGGGCGACACTGAAGCTTTCTTT.